One and the same sample provided the 10 T cell receptor beta chains below, sequenced in a study of blood T cell repertoires in COVID-19. This table comes from immunoSEQ multiplex PCR, and its TCRdb copy is limited to in-frame clones, with some not included. Of a few hundred thousand clones listed, more than 80% were seen once; the top ten hold around 2.9%. Material: peripheral blood. The receptors come from a woman in her 30s with active or convalescent COVID-19.

V is TRBV5-4 and J is TRBJ2-2, with 8 bases identical to TRBD1. The J segment lost 7 bases and the V segment lost 0 bases, leaving 11 bases of the junction unmatched. Germline V gene data show CDR1 as SGHNT and CDR2 as YYREEE (reference sequence). CDR3 size: 17 residues. The CDR3 DNA reads TGTGCCAGCAGCTTGGAGTTGCAGGGGGCACGAGGCGGGGAGCTGTTTTTT. It yields the protein CASSLELQGARGGELFF.

The rearrangement joins TRBV29-1 to TRBJ2-7; 10 bases are a match to TRBD2. The CDR3 loop spans 15 amino acids. The junction had 9 bases not matched to a gene; V was cut back by 4 bases and J by 3 bases. Looked up from germline, CDR1 is SQVTM and CDR2 is ANQGSEA. CDR3 sequence reads: CSVVGGERGGYEQYF. In DNA, the CDR3 is TGCAGCGTTGTAGGCGGAGAGCGGGGGGGCTACGAGCAGTACTTC.

J is TRBJ1-5 and V is TRBV27; the D is unclear. Looked up from germline, CDR1 is MNHEY and CDR2 is SMNVEV (reference sequence). The V end lost 3 bases, the J end lost 3 bases, and 9 bases lay between the germline ends. The length of the CDR3 is 14 residues. The CDR3 here is CASSFTGFNQPQHF. The CDR3 DNA sequence: TGTGCCAGCAGTTTTACGGGTTTCAATCAGCCCCAGCATTTT.

The rearrangement joins TRBV30 to TRBJ1-2; D is ambiguous. Germline CDR1 reads GTSNPN; CDR2 reads SVGIG (reference sequence). V gave up 5 bases and J gave up 7 bases, with 11 bases separating them. CDR3 length: 11 amino acids. In DNA form, the CDR3 reads TGTGCCTGGGTCCGCGGCGCTGGCTACACCTTC. This encodes CAWVRGAGYTF.

The rearrangement uses TRBV4-3 and TRBJ1-6; no firm D call. This CDR3 contains 15 residues. Trimming removed 3 bases at V and 8 bases at J, with 14 bases between. Germline CDR1 is LGHNA and CDR2 is YSLEER. The CDR3 DNA is TGCGCCAGCAGCCAGGAGCCCGACGGGGATTCACCCCTCCACTTT. Amino acid sequence: CASSQEPDGDSPLHF.

J is TRBJ2-1 and V is TRBV4-3, with 10 positions matching TRBD1. Germline loops: CDR1 LGHNA, CDR2 YSLEER. J was trimmed by 1 base and V by 0 bases; bases with no gene match: 3. The CDR3 totals 17 residues. The CDR3 DNA reads TGCGCCAGCAGCCAAGACCTGGGACAGGGGTCCTACAATGAGCAGTTCTTC. Translating gives CASSQDLGQGSYNEQFF.

The chain has TRBV30 and TRBJ1-2, with 8 bases identical to TRBD1. After removal of 0 bases from V and 5 bases from J, the junction contained 8 bases not matched to a gene. This CDR3 comprises 15 residues. CDR1 GTSNPN and CDR2 SVGIG come from the germline V gene (reference sequence). The CDR3, as DNA: TGTGCCTGGAGTGTACTGGACAGGGAGTATTATGGCTACACCTTC. It encodes CAWSVLDREYYGYTF. The full variable domain, with the rest looked up from reference TRBV30 and TRBJ1-2, is SQTIHQWPATLVQPVGSPLSLECTVEGTSNPNLYWYRQAAGRGLQLLFYSVGIGQISSEVPQNLSASRPQDRQFILSSKKLLLSDSGFYLCAWSVLDREYYGYTFGSGTRLTVV.

This chain joins TRBV7-9 and TRBJ2-5; 7 bases agree with TRBD1. CDR1 and CDR2 (germline): SEHNR, FQNEAQ (reference sequence). The CDR3 has 14 amino acids. J was trimmed by 3 bases and V by 5 bases; bases with no gene match: 6. CDR3 nucleotides: TGTGCCAGCAGCGCGGACAGGCAAAAAGAGACCCAGTACTTC. Translating it yields CASSADRQKETQYF.

The gene calls are TRBV6-2 or TRBV6-3 and TRBJ2-1, with 11 bases lining up with TRBD1. Germline CDR1 and CDR2: MNHEY and SVGEGT. The CDR3 is 17 residues long. Trimming cost V 6 bases and J 8 bases; bases outside gene matches: 15. The CDR3 here is CASSRRGQGAGVYEQFF. CDR3 DNA: TGTGCCAGCAGCCGCCGAGGACAGGGGGCGGGGGTGTATGAGCAGTTCTTC.

The rearrangement uses TRBV6-6 and TRBJ1-1; 7 nucleotides align to TRBD1. V shed 5 bases and J 2 bases; nucleotides not matched to a gene: 11. The V gene's germline CDR1 is MNHNY and CDR2 SVGAGI (reference sequence). The CDR3 has 16 amino acids. The CDR3 sequence is CASSGVRTGGNTEAFF. CDR3 coding DNA: TGTGCCAGCAGTGGGGTACGGACAGGTGGAAACACTGAAGCTTTCTTT.